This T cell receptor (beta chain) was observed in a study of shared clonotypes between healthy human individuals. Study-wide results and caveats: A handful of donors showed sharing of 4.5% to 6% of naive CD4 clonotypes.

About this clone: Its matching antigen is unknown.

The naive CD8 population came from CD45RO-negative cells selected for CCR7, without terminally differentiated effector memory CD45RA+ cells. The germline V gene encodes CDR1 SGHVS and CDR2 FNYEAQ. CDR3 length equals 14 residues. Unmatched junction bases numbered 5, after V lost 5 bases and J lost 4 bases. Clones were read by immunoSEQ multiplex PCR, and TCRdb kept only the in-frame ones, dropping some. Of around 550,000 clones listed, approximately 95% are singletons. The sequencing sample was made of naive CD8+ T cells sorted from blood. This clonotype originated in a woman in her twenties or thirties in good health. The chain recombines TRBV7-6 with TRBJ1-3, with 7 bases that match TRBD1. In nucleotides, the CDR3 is TGTGCCAGCAGCGCGACAGGGCTCGGAAACACCATATATTTT. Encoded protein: CASSATGLGNTIYF. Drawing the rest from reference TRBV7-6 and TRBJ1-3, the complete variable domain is GAGVSQSPRYKVTKRGQDVALRCDPISGHVSLYWYRQALGQGPEFLTYFNYEAQQDKSGLPNDRFSAERPEGSISTLTIQRTEQRDSAMYRCASSATGLGNTIYFGEGSWLTVV.